The 26 T cell receptor beta chains below all came from one sample that was sequenced in a study of OX40 agonist ivuxolimab in advanced cancers. Profiled with immunoSEQ multiplex PCR; TCRdb holds only in-frame clones, not every one. This sample has roughly 74,000 clones, with about 90% found just once. This sample comprised CD4+ or CD8+ T cells sorted from blood, obtained in a trial of the OX40 agonist ivuxolimab. These receptors came from an adult with an advanced solid tumor such as melanoma, head and neck, liver or kidney cancer.

This clone is a singleton in its sample. This chain joins TRBV28 and TRBJ1-3; D remains ambiguous. Germline loops: CDR1 MDHEN, CDR2 SYDVKM. V shed 3 bases and J shed 5 bases, with 11 bases lying between them. The CDR3 spans 14 residues. The CDR3 spells CASSFFGSRNTIYF. The CDR3 region has the DNA TGTGCCAGCAGTTTTTTCGGAAGTCGAAACACCATATATTTT.

In this sample, this clone turned up once. CDR3 loop: CASRTDRGGTEAFF. The CDR3 coding sequence is TGTGCCAGCAGAACAGACAGGGGGGGGACTGAAGCTTTCTTT. The chain recombines TRBV5-4 with TRBJ1-1; 9 bases are a match to TRBD1. The CDR3 is 14 amino acids. Germline CDR1 is SGHNT and CDR2 is YYREEE (reference sequence). Trimming took 5 bases from V and 5 from J; bases not matched to a gene: 7.

The rearrangement uses TRBV27 and TRBJ2-7, with no clear D. CDR3 length equals 12 residues. Trimming cost V 4 bases and J 2 bases, with 6 bases left between them. CDR1 MNHEY and CDR2 SMNVEV come from the germline V gene (reference sequence). CDR3 DNA: TGTGCCAGCAGTTCGAGCCCCTACGAGCAGTACTTC. Translation gives CASSSSPYEQYF.

V is TRBV11-3 and J is TRBJ2-3; no definite D call. The CDR3 is 12 amino acids. CDR1 is SGHNT and CDR2 is YENEEA in the germline V gene. V lost 4 bases and J lost 5, with 7 bases in between. The CDR3 sequence: CASSSVEDTQYF. DNA for the CDR3: TGTGCCAGCAGCTCCGTCGAAGATACGCAGTATTTT.

The chain recombines TRBV5-1 with TRBJ2-3, with D possibly TRBD1 on 7 matching bases. CDR1 and CDR2 from the germline V gene are SGHRS and YFSETQ. Trimming took 4 bases from V and 5 from J, leaving 14 bases between them. This CDR3 has 14 amino acids. The CDR3 DNA reads TGCGCCAGCAGCCCGGAGGGGGCAGGAGATACGCAGTATTTT. This translates into CASSPEGAGDTQYF.

This chain uses TRBV30 with TRBJ2-1; D remains ambiguous. Germline V gene lookup returns CDR1 GTSNPN and CDR2 SVGIG (reference sequence). V lost 5 bases to trimming and J lost 2 bases, with 7 bases between them. The CDR3 runs 12 residues. The DNA of the CDR3 is TGTGCCTGGTCCCCGCCCTACAATGAGCAGTTCTTC. Translated: CAWSPPYNEQFF.

The chain has TRBV7-9 and TRBJ2-2; 11 bases align to TRBD1. The V and J ends lost 3 bases and 6 bases, in that order; junction bases with no gene match: 3. Germline values: CDR1 SEHNR, CDR2 FQNEAQ (reference sequence). The CDR3 extends over 15 amino acids. CDR3 DNA: TGTGCCAGCAGCTTCGGACAGGGGGCGCCCGGGGAGCTGTTTTTT. Translating gives CASSFGQGAPGELFF.

V is TRBV6-1 and J is TRBJ1-4; D is uncertain. The CDR3 runs to 14 residues. V dropped 6 bases and J dropped 0 bases, with 8 bases sitting between them. Germline-derived CDR1 and CDR2 are MNHNS and SASEGT. CDR3 protein: CASSGIATNEKLFF. In DNA, the CDR3 is TGTGCCAGCAGCGGAATTGCAACTAATGAAAAACTGTTTTTT.

This clone turned up a few times. The V and J genes are TRBV18 and TRBJ1-2; TRBD1 is a possible D gene (5 bases). CDR1 KGHSH and CDR2 LQKENI come from the germline V gene. V was shortened by 3 bases and J by 6 bases, with 11 bases between the two germline ends. The CDR3 is 13 amino acids. Written as DNA, the CDR3 is TGTGCCAGCTCACCGGGACTGGCAGATGGCTACACCTTC. The encoded protein is CASSPGLADGYTF.

The V call is TRBV10-2, the J call TRBJ1-4; D is ambiguous. The CDR3 totals 14 residues. V lost 6 bases to trimming and J lost 0 bases, with 8 bases between them. Germline V CDR1 and CDR2: WSHSY, SAAADI. The CDR3 spells CASRGGPTNEKLFF. For the CDR3, the DNA is TGCGCCAGCAGAGGAGGCCCAACTAATGAAAAACTGTTTTTT.

The chain is built from TRBV11-2 and TRBJ2-7; 7 bases are a match to TRBD1. The V segment lost 5 bases and the J segment 4 bases; nucleotides outside the gene matches: 5. Germline values: CDR1 SGHAT, CDR2 FQNNGV. The CDR3 runs to 13 residues. The CDR3 coding sequence is TGTGCCAGCAGCATGGGACAGCCTTACGAGCAGTACTTC. This gives the protein CASSMGQPYEQYF. Full variable domain (remainder filled in from reference TRBV11-2 and TRBJ2-7): EAGVAQSPRYKIIEKRQSVAFWCNPISGHATLYWYQQILGQGPKLLIQFQNNGVVDDSQLPKDRFSAERLKGVDSTLKIQPAKLEDSAVYLCASSMGQPYEQYFGPGTRLTVT.

This clone was detected only a few times. The gene calls are TRBV5-1 and TRBJ1-6; D is possibly TRBD1 (5 bases). The CDR3 totals 14 residues. Trimming stripped 5 bases from V and 5 bases from J, with 11 bases between. CDR1 and CDR2 (germline): SGHRS, YFSETQ. CDR3 bases: TGCGCCAGCAGTACGACAGACAATAATTCACCCCTCCACTTT. Its translation: CASSTTDNNSPLHF.

The genes are TRBV9 and TRBJ1-3; the D is unclear. Trimming shortened V by 4 bases and J by 4 bases, and 6 bases separated the two germline ends. This CDR3 spans 12 amino acids. The germline V gene encodes CDR1 SGDLS and CDR2 YYNGEE. The chain's CDR3 is CASSPIGNTIYF. In DNA form, the CDR3 reads TGTGCCAGCAGCCCCATCGGAAACACCATATATTTT. The variable domain in full, completed from reference TRBV9 and TRBJ1-3, reads DSGVTQTPKHLITATGQRVTLRCSPRSGDLSVYWYQQSLDQGLQFLIQYYNGEERAKGNILERFSAQQFPDLHSELNLSSLELGDSALYFCASSPIGNTIYFGEGSWLTVV.

The J gene is TRBJ2-7, the V gene TRBV27; either TRBD1 or TRBD2 may supply D (5 bases each). Per germline, CDR1 MNHEY and CDR2 SMNVEV (reference sequence). The CDR3 loop spans 17 amino acids. Between the trimmed V and J ends, which lost 5 bases and 1 base, there was a span of 21 bases. CDR3 bases: TGTGCCAGCAGTCCGTACCGAACCCGGGACCGGTCCTACGAGCAGTACTTC. Its protein product is CASSPYRTRDRSYEQYF.

This chain connects TRBV7-8 to TRBJ1-4; no reliable D call. Germline loops: CDR1 SGHVS, CDR2 FQNEAQ. V was cut by 4 bases and J by 4 bases, with 10 bases left in between. This CDR3 is built from 14 residues. The CDR3 here is CASSYSSRNEKLFF. In DNA, the CDR3 is TGTGCCAGCAGCTACAGTTCTCGTAATGAAAAACTGTTTTTT.

The chain has TRBV5-1 and TRBJ2-5; TRBD2 agrees at 7 bases. V shed 4 bases and J 0 bases; nucleotides not matched to a gene: 3. Looked up from germline, CDR1 is SGHRS and CDR2 is YFSETQ. The CDR3 covers 14 residues. CDR3 amino acids: CASSRGTNQETQYF. The CDR3 DNA follows: TGCGCCAGCAGCCGCGGGACTAACCAAGAGACCCAGTACTTC.

The gene calls are TRBV22-1 and TRBJ1-6. TRBV22-1 is noted as a pseudogene. This CDR3 has 21 amino acids. CDR3 in DNA: TGTCCTGGGAGCGCCCCCCCATTTCACAAGGGTCCTGCGGGGTTCTATTCACCCCTCCACTTT. Protein sequence: CPGSAPPFHKGPAGFYSPLHF.

The chain joins TRBV18 to TRBJ2-3; 7 nucleotides align to TRBD1. The CDR3 is made up of 12 amino acids. Trimming cost V 3 bases and J 10 bases; bases outside gene matches: 4. Looked up from germline, CDR1 is KGHSH and CDR2 is LQKENI. CDR3 sequence (DNA): TGTGCCAGCTCACCGACAGGGAAAGCGCAGTATTTT. Translated, it gives CASSPTGKAQYF.

The rearrangement joins TRBV29-1 to TRBJ1-1, with unresolved D. V lost 7 bases and J lost 0, with 9 bases in between. Per germline, CDR1 SQVTM and CDR2 ANQGSEA. The CDR3 totals 12 residues. CDR3: CSAKVMNTEAFF. DNA of the CDR3: TGCAGCGCCAAGGTTATGAACACTGAAGCTTTCTTT. Using reference TRBV29-1 and TRBJ1-1 for the parts outside the CDR3, the full variable domain is SAVISQKPSRDICQRGTSLTIQCQVDSQVTMMFWYRQQPGQSLTLIATANQGSEATYESGFVIDKFPISRPNLTFSTLTVSNMSPEDSSIYLCSAKVMNTEAFFGQGTRLTVV.

The chain uses TRBV10-1 and TRBJ2-2; 7 bases agree with TRBD2. This CDR3 contains 18 residues. Germline CDR1 reads WNHNN; CDR2 reads SYGVQD (reference sequence). The V and J ends lost 4 bases and 0 bases, in that order; junction bases with no gene match: 11. CDR3 DNA sequence: TGCGCCAGCAGTGCTCCAGCGGGAATCCAACCGAACACCGGGGAGCTGTTTTTT. This sequence encodes CASSAPAGIQPNTGELFF.

The J gene is TRBJ1-4, the V gene TRBV5-1; 7 nucleotides line up with TRBD1. The V segment lost 2 bases and the J segment 5 bases; nucleotides outside the gene matches: 6. Germline lookup yields CDR1 SGHRS and CDR2 YFSETQ. The CDR3 covers 15 residues. CDR3 coding DNA: TGCGCCAGCAGCTTTAAGGGGGCACCCAATGAAAAACTGTTTTTT. It codes for CASSFKGAPNEKLFF.

The gene calls are TRBV4-1 and TRBJ1-1, with D hard to call. Per the germline V gene, CDR1 is MGHRA and CDR2 is YSYEKL. V was cut by 0 bases and J by 0 bases, with 11 bases left in between. The CDR3 extends over 16 amino acids. The CDR3 sequence: CASSQDHRRLNTEAFF. The CDR3 DNA is TGCGCCAGCAGCCAAGACCACCGCCGGTTGAACACTGAAGCTTTCTTT.

This clone was counted a few times. This chain joins TRBV29-1 and TRBJ1-2; weak D call: TRBD1 (6 bases). Germline CDR1 reads SQVTM; CDR2 reads ANQGSEA. The CDR3 totals 13 residues. V lost 4 bases, J lost 4 bases, and 13 bases lay in between. CDR3 nucleotide sequence: TGCAGCGTTGTAGTACAGGGAGCCTATGGCTACACCTTC. Its translation is CSVVVQGAYGYTF.

The chain links TRBV7-3 to TRBJ2-5; the D call may be TRBD1 or TRBD2 (6 bases each). The V end lost 2 bases, the J end lost 1 base, and 8 bases lay between the germline ends. Germline lookup yields CDR1 SGHTA and CDR2 FQGTGA. The CDR3 has 14 amino acids. CDR3 protein: CASSLGGGQETQYF. The CDR3 region has the DNA TGTGCCAGCAGCTTAGGAGGGGGCCAAGAGACCCAGTACTTC.

The table lists this clone with a few counts. This chain joins TRBV29-1 and TRBJ2-7; D may be TRBD1 (5 bases). The ends were cut back, 3 bases at V and 2 bases at J, with 14 bases in the middle. Per the germline V gene, CDR1 is SQVTM and CDR2 is ANQGSEA. The CDR3 runs to 14 residues. This CDR3 is CSVDVGKGTYEQYF. The CDR3, as DNA: TGCAGCGTTGATGTGGGGAAGGGGACCTACGAGCAGTACTTC.

The V call is TRBV5-1, the J call TRBJ2-2, with TRBD1 matching 9 bases. This CDR3 has 20 amino acids. CDR1 is SGHRS and CDR2 is YFSETQ in the germline V gene. Germline trimming cut 0 bases from V and 4 bases from J; bases unmatched to any gene: 16. In DNA, the CDR3 is TGCGCCAGCAGCTTGGACGGGGACAGGGTAATTCGGCGGACCACCGGGGAGCTGTTTTTT. This encodes CASSLDGDRVIRRTTGELFF. Drawing the rest from reference TRBV5-1 and TRBJ2-2, the complete variable domain is KAGVTQTPRYLIKTRGQQVTLSCSPISGHRSVSWYQQTPGQGLQFLFEYFSETQRNKGNFPGRFSGRQFSNSRSEMNVSTLELGDSALYLCASSLDGDRVIRRTTGELFFGEGSRLTVL.